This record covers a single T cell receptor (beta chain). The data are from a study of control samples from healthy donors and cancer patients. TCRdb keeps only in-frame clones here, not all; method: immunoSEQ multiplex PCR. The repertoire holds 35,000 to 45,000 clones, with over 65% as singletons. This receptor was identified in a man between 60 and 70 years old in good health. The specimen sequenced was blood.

CDR3 amino acids: CASSPGSHATNEKLFF. The CDR3 DNA reads as TGTGCCAGCAGCCCAGGGTCGCATGCAACTAATGAAAAACTGTTTTTT. The chain combines TRBV7-9 with TRBJ1-4; D may be TRBD1 (5 bases). Germline assignment: CDR1 SEHNR and CDR2 FQNEAQ (reference sequence). The CDR3 has 16 residues. Trimming shortened V by 5 bases and J by 0 bases, and 13 bases separated the two germline ends.